The next 21 T cell receptor beta chains were all read from a single sample in a study of molecular identifiers for immune sequencing clone quantification. Using its own MiXCR run on the PCR reads, TCRdb lists one record per CDR3 protein. In the table there are 250,000 to 350,000 distinct CDR3 sequences, 20% to 25% of which are singletons. Sample: naive CD8+ T cells from blood, with Jurkat cell RNA spiked in. The sample's subset: FACS-sorted CD8+CD4-CCR7+CD45RA+ naive T cells. These receptor sequences come from a human donor in good health. Some libraries in this study had Jurkat cell RNA spiked in.

This clonotype was seen once. A much larger clone differs from this one at a single base, so this may be a read error. The rearrangement joins TRBV7-9 to TRBJ1-2; 11 nucleotides align to TRBD1. The germline gives CDR1 SEHNR, CDR2 FQNEAQ (reference sequence). With V trimmed by 5 bases and J by 10 bases, 18 bases remained unmatched. This CDR3 region has 17 residues. CDR3 sequence reads: CASSPTLVDRGLMDYTF. Written as DNA, the CDR3 is TGTGCCAGCAGCCCGACCCTAGTGGACAGGGGGCTGATGGACTACACCTTC.

This clonotype was recorded many times. The rearrangement links TRBV12-3 or TRBV12-4 to TRBJ1-2; D remains unclear. V shed 3 bases and J shed 8 bases, with 10 bases lying between them. The CDR3 is 12 amino acids. CDR3 sequence: CASSFAVIGYTF. The CDR3 bases are TGTGCCAGCAGTTTTGCTGTTATCGGCTACACCTTC.

In its sample, this clonotype was seen a few times. The chain employs TRBV6-2 or TRBV6-3 and TRBJ2-5, with a tentative D call TRBD1 (5 bases). Germline assignment: CDR1 MNHEY and CDR2 SVGEGT. V gave up 2 bases and J gave up 2 bases, with 9 bases separating them. The CDR3 has 14 residues. The CDR3 region is CASSYGALQETQYF. CDR3 sequence (DNA): TGTGCCAGCAGTTACGGGGCACTACAAGAGACCCAGTACTTC.

This clonotype was picked up many times. The V and J genes are TRBV14 and TRBJ1-4, with TRBD1 identical over 8 bases. The CDR3 runs to 13 residues. Germline V gene sequence: CDR1 SGHDN, CDR2 FVKESK. V shed 3 bases, J shed 7 bases, and the junction held 1 base outside the gene matches. In nucleotides, the CDR3 is TGTGCCAGCAGCCAGGGGACAGGTGAAAAACTGTTTTTT. This sequence encodes CASSQGTGEKLFF.

This clonotype was recorded at least ten times. The rearrangement uses TRBV30 and TRBJ2-3; either TRBD1 or TRBD2 may fit D (5 bases each). From germline, CDR1 is GTSNPN and CDR2 SVGIG (reference sequence). V shed 1 base and J shed 2 bases, with 13 bases lying between them. The CDR3 has 15 amino acids. The CDR3 sequence is CAWSGGDGFTDTQYF. CDR3 nucleotides: TGTGCCTGGAGTGGAGGGGACGGATTCACAGATACGCAGTATTTT.

This clonotype was recorded many times. This chain connects TRBV7-6 to TRBJ2-3; D gene ambiguous. The CDR3 extends over 13 amino acids. Per germline, CDR1 SGHVS and CDR2 FNYEAQ. The V gene lost 1 base and the J gene lost 3 bases, with 5 bases spanning the gap. The CDR3 DNA reads TGTGCCAGCAGCTTAGATTGGACAGATACGCAGTATTTT. Translated: CASSLDWTDTQYF.

This clonotype appeared many times. The genes are TRBV30 and TRBJ2-4; tentative D call: TRBD1 (5 bases). Looked up from germline, CDR1 is GTSNPN and CDR2 is SVGIG (reference sequence). This CDR3 is built from 13 residues. V was clipped by 0 bases and J by 9 bases, with 12 bases between them. Here the CDR3 DNA reads TGTGCCTGGAGTGTCCAGGGCCAAACCATTCAGTACTTC. This codes for CAWSVQGQTIQYF.

This chain joins TRBV4-3 and TRBJ2-7; tentative D call: TRBD2 (5 bases). Trimming pared 1 base from V and 2 bases from J, leaving 12 bases between. Germline CDR1 and CDR2: LGHNA and YSLEER. The CDR3 length is 15 residues. CDR3 region: CASSQGRGFPYEQYF. In DNA form, the CDR3 reads TGCGCCAGCAGCCAAGGTCGAGGGTTTCCCTACGAGCAGTACTTC.

The chain links TRBV20-1 to TRBJ2-1, with a weak D call TRBD2 (5 bases). The germline V gene encodes CDR1 DFQATT and CDR2 SNEGSKA (reference sequence). Trimming took off 6 bases at V and 5 bases at J, with 5 bases between the two ends. The CDR3 totals 10 residues. CDR3 in DNA: TGCAGTGCCGGGAACAATGAGCAGTTCTTC. Protein: CSAGNNEQFF.

To note about this clonotype: A much larger clone differs by one base, so this may be a read error. The chain combines TRBV2 with TRBJ2-4, with TRBD2 matching 8 bases. This CDR3 spans 14 amino acids. The junction had 6 bases not matched to a gene; V was cut back by 3 bases and J by 8 bases. Germline V lookup: CDR1 SNHLY, CDR2 FYNNEI. The CDR3 loop reads CASSESGGRDIQYF. CDR3 DNA sequence: TGTGCCAGCAGTGAGAGCGGGGGAAGGGACATTCAGTACTTC.

This clonotype occurred once. The V call is TRBV7-9, the J call TRBJ2-7; no clear D. The CDR3 has 16 amino acids. Germline V lookup: CDR1 SEHNR, CDR2 FQNEAQ (reference sequence). Trimming cost V 5 bases and J 3 bases, with 20 bases left between them. In nucleotides, the CDR3 is TGTGCCAGCAGCCCCAGCGTGGGCGGATCTGACTACGAGCAGTACTTC. Its translation: CASSPSVGGSDYEQYF.

This clonotype was counted many times. The CDR3 nucleotides read TGTGCCAGCAAGGAGGGTTTTAACTATGGCTACACCTTC. Translated: CASKEGFNYGYTF. The chain uses TRBV6-5 and TRBJ1-2; D is unclear. Germline CDR1 is MNHEY and CDR2 is SVGAGI. Trimming left V 7 bases short and J 1 base short, with 10 bases between. The CDR3 loop spans 13 amino acids.

Notes on this clonotype: At one end, the junction sequence differs from germline, possibly due to a read error. This chain joins TRBV23-1 and TRBJ2-7; TRBD2 matches 10 bases. TRBV23-1 carries the ORF label, with uncertain function. This CDR3 is built from 18 residues. CDR3 sequence: CASGQSSSGGIAGREQYF. CDR3 DNA sequence: TGCGCCAGCGGTCAATCTTCTAGCGGGGGTATAGCTGGGAGGGAGCAGTACTTC.

This chain joins TRBV11-2 and TRBJ1-1; D unclear. The CDR3 spans 16 residues. Germline lookup yields CDR1 SGHAT and CDR2 FQNNGV. Trimming shortened V by 7 bases and J by 1 base, and 19 bases separated the two germline ends. CDR3 coding DNA: TGTGCCAGCACCCACGGATACAATACTAAGAACACTGAAGCTTTCTTT. It is translated as CASTHGYNTKNTEAFF.

The sample holds many counts of this clonotype. The rearrangement joins TRBV2 to TRBJ1-1, with D perhaps TRBD1 (6 bases). Germline loops: CDR1 SNHLY, CDR2 FYNNEI. V was clipped by 7 bases and J by 3 bases, with 21 bases between them. The CDR3 is 16 amino acids. The CDR3 protein is CASKSRGTLEDTEAFF. The CDR3 nucleotides read TGTGCCAGCAAATCTAGGGGGACGCTCGAGGACACTGAAGCTTTCTTT.

This clonotype was detected ten times or more. The germline gene is not matched at one end of the junction; a read error may be the cause. The chain combines TRBV28 with TRBJ1-1; TRBD1 might be the D (6 bases). The CDR3 has 14 residues. From germline, CDR1 is MDHEN and CDR2 SYDVKM. CDR3 protein: CASSSMLRDTEAFF. DNA of the CDR3: TGTGCCAGCAGTTCAATGCTCCGGGACACCGAAGCTTTCTTT. The full variable domain, its missing parts supplied by reference TRBV28 and TRBJ1-1, is DVKVTQSSRYLVKRTGEKVFLECVQDMDHENMFWYRQDPGLGLRLIYFSYDVKMKEKGDIPEGYSVSREKKERFSLILESASTNQTSMYLCASSSMLRDTEAFFGQGTRLTVV.

With respect to this clonotype: Just one base apart from a much larger clone, this may be a read error. V and J are TRBV6-6 and TRBJ2-1, with TRBD1 matching over 7 bases. There are 14 residues in the CDR3. Germline V gene sequence: CDR1 MNHNY, CDR2 SVGAGI (reference sequence). The CDR3 spells CASSYSGQNNEQSF. In DNA form, the CDR3 reads TGTGCCAGCAGTTATTCGGGACAGAACAATGAGCAGTCCTTC.

This clonotype was recorded a few times. The chain links TRBV5-1 to TRBJ2-3, with a possible D match to TRBD1 (5 bases). The germline V gene has CDR1 SGHRS and CDR2 YFSETQ. V was shortened by 0 bases and J by 5 bases, with 16 bases between the two germline ends. CDR3 length: 16 amino acids. CDR3 DNA: TGCGCCAGCAGCTTGGGGCAGGGAAGGGTTAAAGATACGCAGTATTTT. Amino acid sequence: CASSLGQGRVKDTQYF.

This clonotype was picked up many times. This chain uses TRBV21-1 with TRBJ1-1. TRBV21-1 is a pseudogene locus. The CDR3 loop spans 16 amino acids. Here the CDR3 DNA reads TGTGCCAGCAGCCTCACAAGTTCGGTGGTCGGGACTGAAGCTTTCTTT. Its protein is CASSLTSSVVGTEAFF.

To note about this clonotype: A much bigger clone sits one base away, suggesting this may be a read error. V is TRBV29-1 and J is TRBJ2-3, with 10 nucleotides matching TRBD2. With 8 bases clipped from V and 0 bases from J, the junction kept 2 bases outside the gene matches. This CDR3 comprises 13 residues. In germline, CDR1 is SQVTM, CDR2 ANQGSEA. As DNA, the CDR3 is TGCAGCACTAGCGGGGAAAGCACAGATACGCAGTATTTT. Protein: CSTSGESTDTQYF.

This clonotype was counted many times. The genes are TRBV4-1 and TRBJ2-5; D gene unclear. The CDR3 is 14 residues long. V lost 4 bases, J lost 4 bases, and 13 bases lay in between. CDR1 and CDR2 (germline): MGHRA, YSYEKL. DNA of the CDR3: TGCGCCAGCAGCCCCCATCCGTATGTAGAGACCCAGTACTTC. Translating gives CASSPHPYVETQYF.